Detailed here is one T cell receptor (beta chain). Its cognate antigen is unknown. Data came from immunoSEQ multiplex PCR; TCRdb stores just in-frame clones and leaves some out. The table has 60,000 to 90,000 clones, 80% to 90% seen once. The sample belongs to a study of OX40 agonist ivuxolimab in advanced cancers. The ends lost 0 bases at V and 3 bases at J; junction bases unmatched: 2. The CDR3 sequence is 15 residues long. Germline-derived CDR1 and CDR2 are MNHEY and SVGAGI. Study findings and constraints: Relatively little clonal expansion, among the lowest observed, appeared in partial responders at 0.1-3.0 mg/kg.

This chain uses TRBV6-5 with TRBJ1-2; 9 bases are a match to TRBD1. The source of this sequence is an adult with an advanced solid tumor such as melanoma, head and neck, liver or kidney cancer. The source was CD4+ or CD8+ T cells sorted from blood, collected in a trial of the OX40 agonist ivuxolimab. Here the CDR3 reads CASSYSGQGYYGYTF. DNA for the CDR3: TGTGCCAGCAGTTACTCGGGACAGGGCTACTATGGCTACACCTTC.